Listed below are T cell receptor beta chains from one sample, sequenced in a study of OX40 agonist ivuxolimab in advanced cancers. The protocol was immunoSEQ multiplex PCR, while the TCRdb copy is restricted to in-frame clones and leaves out a portion. The sample lists tens of thousands of clones, 93% seen once, with 6.2% in the top ten. Here the sequenced sample was CD4+ or CD8+ T cells sorted from blood, taken in a trial of the OX40 agonist ivuxolimab. These receptors were collected from an adult with an advanced solid tumor such as melanoma, head and neck, liver or kidney cancer. Each CDR3 is given without its conserved first and last residue. The D gene is left open where the match is weak. Clone size appears in some rows only: once, few, many, or a class for an expanded clone.

- | TRBJ2-1 | - | TRBV5-6 | ASSLGEDNEQF
- | TRBJ2-7 | - | TRBV6-1 | ASSPQRGVNEQY
- | TRBJ1-1 | - | TRBV6-5 | ASRWSVNTEAF
- | TRBJ1-4 | - | TRBV6-6 | ASSYSAGILNEKLF
- | TRBJ2-7 | - | TRBV7-6 | ASSLGTPYEQY
- | TRBJ1-2 | - | TRBV21-1 | ASSIPGSLSNYGYT
- | TRBJ2-7 | TRBD1 | TRBV11-2 | ASSLTPGQSYEQY
- | TRBJ1-2 | - | TRBV5-4 | ASSTGGFYGYT
few | TRBJ1-5 | - | TRBV25-1 | ASTEPQH
- | TRBJ2-3 | TRBD2 | TRBV28 | ASSLGRLAGPDTQY
- | TRBJ2-6 | - | TRBV27 | ASSLTPLSGANVLT
- | TRBJ1-1 | - | TRBV6-5 | ASSSQINTEAF
once | TRBJ2-1 | TRBD2 | TRBV7-6 | ASSPGLAVYNEQF
- | TRBJ1-5 | TRBD1 | TRBV28 | ATLQGGDQPQH
- | TRBJ2-1 | - | TRBV6-5 | ASSLIWDYNNEQF
- | TRBJ2-7 | TRBD2 | TRBV5-4 | ASSLVLAGGSYEQY
- | TRBJ2-3 | TRBD2 | TRBV7-8 | ASSLGELAGDTDTQY
- | TRBJ2-7 | TRBD2 | TRBV6-5 | ASSTGEGYSYEQY
- | TRBJ2-4 | TRBD2 | TRBV2 | ASRRGSGSMNIQY
- | TRBJ2-5 | TRBD2 | TRBV13 | ASSSLTSGGAQVEETQY
- | TRBJ1-1 | TRBD1 | TRBV5-1 | ASSSGTGNEAF
- | TRBJ2-7 | - | TRBV30 | AWAFGTSYEQY
once | TRBJ2-2 | TRBD2 | TRBV14 | ASNLAANTGELF
- | TRBJ2-7 | - | TRBV11-2 | ASSLDRSQGLGYEQY